A selection of T cell receptor beta chains follows, all from one sample in a study of human T cells and chemical hapten exposure. TCRdb independently ran MiXCR on the RACE reads; one entry per CDR3 protein. The sample holds 25,000 to 35,000 distinct CDR3 sequences, 6% to 7.5% seen once. The sequencing input was whole blood. The receptors originated from a human donor in good health. Some clones in this sample may be carry-over from other donors' samples. The CDR3 runs from the conserved cysteine through the conserved F or W. The order of the fields is V gene, clone size, J gene, D gene, CDR3 length, CDR3 DNA, CDR3 protein. D genes are given only for firm matches. Clone size is shown for a subset of rows, as once, few, many or a class of expanded clone.

>TRBV18|many|TRBJ1-4|NA|13
TGTGCCAGCTCACCTAACCGTAATGAAAAACTGTTTTTT
CASSPNRNEKLFF
>TRBV27|NA|TRBJ1-2|TRBD1|14
TGTGCCAGCAGTTTATTAGCAGGGGGCTATGGCGACACCTTC
CASSLLAGGYGDTF
>TRBV6-1|medium-sized|TRBJ1-2|NA|13
TGTGCCAGCAGTGAAGCGAAGGCAGGGGGCTACACCTTC
CASSEAKAGGYTF
>TRBV20-1|many|TRBJ2-1|TRBD2|16
TGCAGTGCTAGAGATAAACTAGCGGGAGTACAGGGTGAGCAGTTCTTC
CSARDKLAGVQGEQFF
>TRBV12-3/TRBV12-4|many|TRBJ1-1|NA|13
TGTGCCAGCAGCCGGGACGGGTCCACTGAAGCTTTCTTT
CASSRDGSTEAFF
>TRBV29-1|many|TRBJ1-2|NA|12
TGCAGCGGGGGTTCGGTAGGGAACGGCTACACCTTC
CSGGSVGNGYTF
>TRBV5-1|many|TRBJ2-1|NA|15
TGCGCCAGCAGCAAGGCCGGGGGAGAATTCAATGAGCAGTTCTTC
CASSKAGGEFNEQFF
>TRBV5-1|NA|TRBJ2-3|TRBD2|16
TGCGCCAGCAGCTTACGGACTAGCGGGGGGGCAGATACGCAGTATTTT
CASSLRTSGGADTQYF
>TRBV20-1|NA|TRBJ2-7|NA|13
TGCAGTGCTAAGGGTCCAGGTACCTACGAGCAGTACTTC
CSAKGPGTYEQYF
>TRBV20-1|NA|TRBJ2-3|NA|12
TGCAGTGCAGACGGACGCGCAGATACGCAGTATTTT
CSADGRADTQYF
>TRBV11-2|NA|TRBJ1-1|NA|11
TGTGCCAGCAGCTCCTACACTGAAGCTTTCTTT
CASSSYTEAFF
>TRBV6-1|NA|TRBJ1-6|NA|11
TGTGCCAGCTCCTATAATTCACCCCTCCACTTT
CASSYNSPLHF
>TRBV7-2|few|TRBJ1-1|TRBD1|16
TGTGCCAGCAGCCGCGACAGGGTCGGGGAGAACACTGAAGCTTTCTTT
CASSRDRVGENTEAFF
>TRBV7-6|many|TRBJ1-2|NA|13
TGTGCCAGCAGTTCTAACAGGGCGGAAGGCTACACCTTC
CASSSNRAEGYTF
>TRBV2|many|TRBJ1-4|NA|14
TGTGCCAGCCAGATTGGGACGGTTAATGAAAAACTGTTTTTT
CASQIGTVNEKLFF
>TRBV5-1|few|TRBJ1-2|NA|12
TGCGCCAGCAGCCTCACCACCTATGGCTACACCTTC
CASSLTTYGYTF
>TRBV7-6|few|TRBJ2-3|NA|13
TGTGCCAGCAGCTTACAGGGATCAGATACGCAGTATTTT
CASSLQGSDTQYF
>TRBV13|many|TRBJ1-1|NA|14
TGTGCCAGCAGCTTAGCAGGGGCCGACACTGAAGCTTTCTTT
CASSLAGADTEAFF
>TRBV14|NA|TRBJ1-2|NA|14
TGTGCCAGCAGCCACTTGAGACAGGCCTATGGCTACACCTTC
CASSHLRQAYGYTF
>TRBV28|few|TRBJ2-3|NA|16
TGTGCCAGCAGTTCCCCGGGTAGGGGGAGATTAGATACGCAGTATTTT
CASSSPGRGRLDTQYF
>TRBV2|few|TRBJ2-3|TRBD2|16
TGTGCCAGCGAGAGCGCCAACGCGGGGGGCACAGATACGCAGTATTTT
CASESANAGGTDTQYF
>TRBV29-1|NA|TRBJ2-1|TRBD1|14
TGCAGCGTTCGGGACAGGGGAGGCGGCAATGAGCAGTTCTTC
CSVRDRGGGNEQFF
>TRBV7-9|NA|TRBJ2-7|NA|14
TGTGCCAGCAGCCCCAGGGCCAGCTCCTACGAGCAGTACTTC
CASSPRASSYEQYF
>TRBV12-3/TRBV12-4|few|TRBJ1-5|NA|14
TGTGCCAGCAGTATTCAGGGAGACAATCAGCCCCAGCATTTT
CASSIQGDNQPQHF
>TRBV4-3|NA|TRBJ2-3|NA|14
TGCGCCAGCAGCCAACTGGGTCCCACAGATACGCAGTATTTT
CASSQLGPTDTQYF
>TRBV5-4|many|TRBJ2-3|TRBD2|14
TGTGCCAGCAGCTTGGAAGCGGGGACCCATACGCAGTATTTT
CASSLEAGTHTQYF
>TRBV9|many|TRBJ1-1|NA|13
TGTGCCAGCAGCGTAGAAAAGACAGAGCAAGCTTTCTTT
CASSVEKTEQAFF
>TRBV29-1|few|TRBJ2-6|NA|14
TGCAGCGTTGAAGAACCGACTGGGGCCAACGTCCTGACTTTC
CSVEEPTGANVLTF
>TRBV7-9|many|TRBJ2-1|NA|14
TGTGCCATCCCGAGGGCGGGTGGGGCAGATGAGCAGTTCTTC
CAIPRAGGADEQFF
>TRBV6-1|medium-sized|TRBJ2-5|TRBD1|13
TGTGCCAGCAGTGCCGGGACAGAAGAGACCCAGTACTTC
CASSAGTEETQYF
>TRBV6-4|many|TRBJ1-1|TRBD1|13
TGTGCCAGCAGTTCCGACAGGGATACTGAAGCTTTCTTT
CASSSDRDTEAFF
>TRBV12-3/TRBV12-4|NA|TRBJ2-1|TRBD2|15
TGTGCCAGCAGTTTAGCTAGCGGGCGTCGTATTGAGCAGTTCTTC
CASSLASGRRIEQFF
>TRBV4-1|NA|TRBJ1-2|NA|14
TGCGCCAGCAGCCAAGACGGACCCACCTATGGCTACACCTTC
CASSQDGPTYGYTF
>TRBV30|NA|TRBJ2-7|TRBD2|15
TGTGCCTCTAGCGGGGGGCCTAGCAAGGTCTACGAGCAGTACTTC
CASSGGPSKVYEQYF
>TRBV30|NA|TRBJ2-3|TRBD2|14
TGTGCCTGGACAGGCGGGGGAAGCACAGATACGCAGTATTTT
CAWTGGGSTDTQYF
>TRBV7-2|many|TRBJ1-1|NA|12
TGTGCCAGCAGGCGATTGAACACTGAAGCTTTCTTT
CASRRLNTEAFF
>TRBV6-1|many|TRBJ2-7|TRBD1|14
TGTGCCAGCAGGGACAGGGGACCCTCCTACGAGCAGTACTTC
CASRDRGPSYEQYF
>TRBV7-2|few|TRBJ2-1|NA|14
TGTGCCAGCAGCCCGAACGGGGGTTACAATGAGCAGTTCTTC
CASSPNGGYNEQFF
>TRBV7-2|many|TRBJ1-2|TRBD1|13
TGTGCCAGCAGCTCGACAGGGAACTATGGCTACACCTTC
CASSSTGNYGYTF
>TRBV5-1|many|TRBJ2-1|TRBD2|17
TGCGCCAGCAGCCCAATTTTAGCGGGGGAGTCCTACAATGAGCAGTTCTTC
CASSPILAGESYNEQFF
>TRBV20-1|many|TRBJ2-5|TRBD2|15
TGCAGTGCTAGATCACTAGCGGGAGTGCATGAGACCCAGTACTTC
CSARSLAGVHETQYF
>TRBV18|many|TRBJ1-1|NA|13
TGTGCCAGCTCTCAACAGGGGAACACTGAAGCTTTCTTT
CASSQQGNTEAFF